This T cell receptor beta chain comes out of a study of T cells after yellow fever vaccination (dated by TCRdb to about 2019). Regarding the study in general: Libraries from fractions with low cell numbers were prepared with the SMART-Seq v4 Ultra Low Input RNA kit. To track T-cell clones before and after primary and booster YFV17D yellow fever vaccination, bulk TCR alpha and beta repertoires were sequenced longitudinally. Two healthy male donors made up the cohort, one aged 18 to 30 years and the other aged 30 to 40 years. Blood was collected at multiple timepoints before and after primary and secondary immunization, and bulk PBMC replicates and cell subsets were isolated.

The paper's findings and limits, for the study overall: The study included only a couple of donors, which limits how far the findings can be generalized. A small fraction of clonotypes showed up in both the CD4 and CD8 compartments, probably as a result of convergent recombination. Most clones expanded after primary vaccination were re-detected after the booster (almost 97% of CD4 and approximately 85% of CD8), suggesting broad memory maintenance. Computational filtering was required because FACS-sorted repertoires could contain abundant contaminating clonotypes from the bulk population. Compared with the primary T-cell response, the secondary T-cell response was weaker but faster, peaking on day 5 rather than day 15.

The treatment or condition label here, explained by the study, means: live attenuated yellow fever vaccine strain. Two biological replicates of bulk PBMCs were collected at each blood-draw timepoint. PBMCs were isolated from peripheral blood using a standard Ficoll-Paque protocol. TriZol was used to extract RNA from bulk PBMCs, CD4 and CD8 fractions, and dextramer-positive and dextramer-negative fractions. For this clonotype: Its antigen is still unknown. Base quality data are lacking; no much larger clone is found one base away.

Between the V and J ends, shortened by 5 bases and 4 bases respectively, the junction contains 11 bases. CDR1 and CDR2 are drawn from the germline V gene (reference sequence): SEHNR, FQNEAQ. Spanning cysteine to phenylalanine, the CDR3 consists of 13 amino acids. Only CDR3 DNA is held: 39 bases, read in frame from base 1. Synthesis of TCR cDNA relied on 5'RACE template switching, a step that introduced a universal primer site along with unique molecular identifiers. Priming of cDNA synthesis was performed from both the TCR alpha and TCR beta constant segments. Libraries were amplified in two PCR steps, with sample barcodes and sequencing adapters added in the second step. Sequencing of the libraries was done on either Illumina HiSeq 2500 (2x100 bp) or NovaSeq (2x150 bp). Regarding the original processing steps: MIGEC was used to demultiplex reads and collapse the reads into UMI consensus sequences, and MiXCR was used for V(D)J alignment. Using edgeR on replicate PBMC samples, clonotypes were called vaccine-responding if FDR was below 0.01 and the log2 fold change was above 5 up to day 15. Bulk clonotypes were assigned CD4 or CD8 identity according to which sequenced CD4 or CD8 repertoire held them at higher abundance. TCRdb handled the public reads itself, with Q25 trimming in fastp and clone calling in MiXCR, and kept productive beta chains. CDR3 protein sequences are deduplicated, and each keeps its most common genes and DNA. For this entry, the V and J calls and clone size follow TCRdb and not the study's own pipeline. For this sample there are around 600,000 distinct CDR3 sequences; approximately 13% appear just once. The ten most abundant clones make up under 15% of the sample.

In this chain, TRBV7-9 is recombined with TRBJ1-1, with no confidently assigned D gene. The receptor was isolated from a man younger than 40 who received the YFV17D yellow fever vaccine. This specimen consisted of PBMCs, obtained on the day of the yellow fever booster vaccination. The bases are TGTGCCAGCAGCGGTAACGGTGGCACTGAAGCTTTCTTT. It specifies CASSGNGGTEAFF.